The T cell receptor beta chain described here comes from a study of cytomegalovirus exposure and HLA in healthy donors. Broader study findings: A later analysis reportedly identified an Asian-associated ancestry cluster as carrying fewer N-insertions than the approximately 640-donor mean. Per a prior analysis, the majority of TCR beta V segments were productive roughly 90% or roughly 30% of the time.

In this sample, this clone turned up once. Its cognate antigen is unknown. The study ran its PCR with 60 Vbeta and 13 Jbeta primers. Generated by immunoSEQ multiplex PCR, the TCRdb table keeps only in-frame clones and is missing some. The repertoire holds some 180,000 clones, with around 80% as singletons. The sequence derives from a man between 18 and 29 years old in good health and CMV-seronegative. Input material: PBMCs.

CDR3 sequence (DNA): TGTGCCAGCAGTCTACCGGGACAGGGGGTTCAGCCCCAGCATTTT. Translation gives CASSLPGQGVQPQHF. V gene TRBV6-6 combines with J gene TRBJ1-5, with TRBD1 identical over 11 bases. The CDR3 totals 15 residues. Germline V gives CDR1 MNHNY, CDR2 SVGAGI (reference sequence). Trimming took 5 bases from V and 6 from J; bases not matched to a gene: 6.